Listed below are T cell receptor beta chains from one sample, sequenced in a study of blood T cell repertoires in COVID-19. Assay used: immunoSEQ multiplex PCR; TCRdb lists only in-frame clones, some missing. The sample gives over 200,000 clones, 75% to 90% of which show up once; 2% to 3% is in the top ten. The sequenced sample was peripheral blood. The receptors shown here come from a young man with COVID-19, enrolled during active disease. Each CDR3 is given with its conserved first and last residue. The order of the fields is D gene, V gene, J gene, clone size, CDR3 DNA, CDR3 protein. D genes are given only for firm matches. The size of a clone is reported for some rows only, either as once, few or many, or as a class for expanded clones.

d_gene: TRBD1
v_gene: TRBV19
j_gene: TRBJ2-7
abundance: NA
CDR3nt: TGTGCCAGTAGTATAGGGAGACAGGGTGAGCAGTACTTC
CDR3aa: CASSIGRQGEQYF

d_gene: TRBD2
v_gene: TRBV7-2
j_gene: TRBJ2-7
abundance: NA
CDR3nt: TGTGCCAGCAGCCCGAGCGGGGCGTCCTACGAGCAGTACTTC
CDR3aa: CASSPSGASYEQYF

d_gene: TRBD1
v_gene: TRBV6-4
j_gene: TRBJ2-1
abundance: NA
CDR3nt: TGTGCCAGCAGTTTAGACAGGGGTGACTACAATGAGCAGTTCTTC
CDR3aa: CASSLDRGDYNEQFF

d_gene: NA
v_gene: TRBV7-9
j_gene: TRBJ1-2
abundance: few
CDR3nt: TGTGCCAGCAGCTTAGGACATAACTATGGCTACACCTTC
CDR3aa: CASSLGHNYGYTF

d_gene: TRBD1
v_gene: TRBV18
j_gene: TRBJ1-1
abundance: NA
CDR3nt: TGTGCCAGCTCACAGACGACAGGGCTAAACACTGAAGCTTTCTTT
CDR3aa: CASSQTTGLNTEAFF

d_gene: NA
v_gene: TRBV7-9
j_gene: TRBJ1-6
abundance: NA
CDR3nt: TGTGCCAGCAGCTTAGACAAGATGGCTCTTAATTCACCCCTCCACTTT
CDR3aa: CASSLDKMALNSPLHF

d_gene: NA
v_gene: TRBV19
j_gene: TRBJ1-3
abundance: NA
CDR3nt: TGTGCCAGTAGTACAGGGATGAACACCATATATTTT
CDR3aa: CASSTGMNTIYF

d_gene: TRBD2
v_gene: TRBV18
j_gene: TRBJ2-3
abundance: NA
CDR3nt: TGTGCCAGCTCACCCCAGACTAGCGGGGCTAACACAGATACGCAGTATTTT
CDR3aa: CASSPQTSGANTDTQYF

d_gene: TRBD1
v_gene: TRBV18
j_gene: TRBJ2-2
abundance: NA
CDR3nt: TGTGCCAGCTCACCTGGGACAGGGAGGCTAGAGGAGCTGTTTTTT
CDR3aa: CASSPGTGRLEELFF

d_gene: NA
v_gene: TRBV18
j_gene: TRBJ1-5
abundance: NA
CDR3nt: TGTGCCAGCTCACCAACGGCAGGTGATCAGCCCCAGCATTTT
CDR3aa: CASSPTAGDQPQHF

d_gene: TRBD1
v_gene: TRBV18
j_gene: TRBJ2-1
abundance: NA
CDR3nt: TGTGCCAGCTCACCATTTGTCACAGGGGGAGCGGACCCCAAATACAATGAGCAGTTCTTC
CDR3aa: CASSPFVTGGADPKYNEQFF

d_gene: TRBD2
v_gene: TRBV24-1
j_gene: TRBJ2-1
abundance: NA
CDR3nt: TGTGCCACCAGTGATCCTTCAGCGGGATTTATCTATGAGCAGTTCTTC
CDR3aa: CATSDPSAGFIYEQFF